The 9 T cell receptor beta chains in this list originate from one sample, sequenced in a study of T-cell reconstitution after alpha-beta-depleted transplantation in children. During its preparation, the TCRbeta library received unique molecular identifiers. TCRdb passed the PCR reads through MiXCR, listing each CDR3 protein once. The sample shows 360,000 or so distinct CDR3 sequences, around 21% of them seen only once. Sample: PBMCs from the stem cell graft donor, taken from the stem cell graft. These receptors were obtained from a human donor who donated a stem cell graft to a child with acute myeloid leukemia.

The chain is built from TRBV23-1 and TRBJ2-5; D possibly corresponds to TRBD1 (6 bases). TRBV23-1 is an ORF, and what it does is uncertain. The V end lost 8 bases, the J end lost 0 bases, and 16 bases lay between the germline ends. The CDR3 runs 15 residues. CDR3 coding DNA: TGCGCCAGCGACGAGACAGGACCGTACCAAGAGACCCAGTACTTC. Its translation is CASDETGPYQETQYF.

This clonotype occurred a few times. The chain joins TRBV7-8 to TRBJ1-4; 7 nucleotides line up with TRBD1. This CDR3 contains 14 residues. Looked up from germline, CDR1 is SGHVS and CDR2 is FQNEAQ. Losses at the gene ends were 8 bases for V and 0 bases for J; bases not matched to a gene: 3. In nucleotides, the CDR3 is TGTGCCAGCCGGGACAGTACAACTAATGAAAAACTGTTTTTT. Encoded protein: CASRDSTTNEKLFF.

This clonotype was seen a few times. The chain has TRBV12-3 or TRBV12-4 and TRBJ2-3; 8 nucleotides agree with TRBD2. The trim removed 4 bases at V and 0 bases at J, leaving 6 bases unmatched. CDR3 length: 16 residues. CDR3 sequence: CASSWGTSSSTDTQYF. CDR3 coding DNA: TGTGCCAGCAGTTGGGGGACTAGTAGTAGCACAGATACGCAGTATTTT.

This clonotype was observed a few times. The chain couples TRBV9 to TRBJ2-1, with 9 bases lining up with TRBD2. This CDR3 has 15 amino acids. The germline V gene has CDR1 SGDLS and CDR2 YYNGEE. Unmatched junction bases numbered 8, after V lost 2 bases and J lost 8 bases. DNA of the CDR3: TGTGCCAGCAGCGTGACTAGCGGCCTTTTTGATGAGCAGTTCTTC. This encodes CASSVTSGLFDEQFF.

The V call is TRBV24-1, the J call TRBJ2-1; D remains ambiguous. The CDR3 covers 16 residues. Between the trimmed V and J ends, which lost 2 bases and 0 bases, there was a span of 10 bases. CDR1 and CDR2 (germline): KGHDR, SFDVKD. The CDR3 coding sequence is TGTGCCACCAGTGATTCGGAGAGTAGCTCCTACAATGAGCAGTTCTTC. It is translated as CATSDSESSSYNEQFF.

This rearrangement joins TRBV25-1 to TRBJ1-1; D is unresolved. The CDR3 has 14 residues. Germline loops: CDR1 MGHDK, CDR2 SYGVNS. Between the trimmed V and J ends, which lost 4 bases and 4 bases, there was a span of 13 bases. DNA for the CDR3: TGTGCCAGCAGTGCTGGCGGGATCCTCACTGAAGCTTTCTTT. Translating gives CASSAGGILTEAFF.

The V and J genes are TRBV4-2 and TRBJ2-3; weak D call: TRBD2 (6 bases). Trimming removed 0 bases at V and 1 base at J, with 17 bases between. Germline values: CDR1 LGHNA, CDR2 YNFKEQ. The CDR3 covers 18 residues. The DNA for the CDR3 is TGTGCCAGCAGCCAAGAAGGCGGTGGGGGAGGACGCACAGATACGCAGTATTTT. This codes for CASSQEGGGGGRTDTQYF.

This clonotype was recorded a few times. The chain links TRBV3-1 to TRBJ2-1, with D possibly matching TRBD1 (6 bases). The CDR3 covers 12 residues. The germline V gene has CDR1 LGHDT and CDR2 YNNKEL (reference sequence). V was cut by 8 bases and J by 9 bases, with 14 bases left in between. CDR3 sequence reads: CASVNGRGEQFF. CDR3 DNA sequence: TGTGCCAGCGTGAACGGCAGGGGTGAGCAGTTCTTC.

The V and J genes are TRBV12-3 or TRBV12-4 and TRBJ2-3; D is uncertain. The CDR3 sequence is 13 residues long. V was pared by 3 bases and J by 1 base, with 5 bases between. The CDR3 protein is CASSFFGTDTQYF. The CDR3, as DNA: TGTGCCAGCAGTTTCTTTGGCACAGATACGCAGTATTTT.